This TCR beta chain was documented in a study of blood T cell repertoires in COVID-19. Study summary: Both acute and convalescent COVID-19 samples were obtained from the United States, Italy and Spain. T cells, B-cell-depleted T cells, or PBMCs provided the cDNA or gDNA that served as material.

In the original analysis: Reference gene primers were amplified, and this amplification served to estimate nucleated cell counts. The data were produced by immunoSEQ multiplex PCR, yet TCRdb's version contains in-frame clones alone and is incomplete. The V and J calls and clone size are taken from that table; D and trimming were inferred from the DNA. Here the sample spans 220,000 or so clones, about 85% being singletons. In the case of this clone: Other DNA sequences in this specimen translate into the identical CDR3.

V was clipped by 3 bases and J by 3 bases; unmatched bases: 4. The CDR3 totals 14 residues. The germline V gene has CDR1 MNHEY and CDR2 SVGAGI. The specimen sequenced was peripheral blood. V is TRBV6-5 and J is TRBJ2-7; 8 bases align to TRBD1. This receptor was obtained from a man in his thirties or forties with active or convalescent COVID-19. The CDR3 reads CASSYGTGVYEQYF. For the CDR3, the DNA is TGTGCCAGCAGTTATGGGACAGGAGTCTACGAGCAGTACTTC.